This T cell receptor (beta chain) was identified during a study of low-dose radiotherapy and immunotherapy resistance in tumors. Study as a whole: Every 2 weeks, cohort 1 got 0.5 Gy, reaching 6.5 Gy to the planning target volume. For four cycles from cycle 1 day 1, patients took 300 mg oral aspirin daily.

The time point: after trial treatment. This sample's treatment: LDRT plus nivolumab, ipilimumab, low-dose cyclophosphamide and aspirin (RACIN trial). Nivolumab, ipilimumab, aspirin, low-dose cyclophosphamide and low-dose radiotherapy were all administered to the donors. Alpha and beta chains were covered, as first-strand cDNA relied on TRAV- and TRBV-specific primers. Both a constant-region primer and a V-primer adapter served to amplify TCRs across roughly 20 PCR cycles. With in vitro transcription, the isolated mRNA was amplified. TCRdb re-derived calls from the reads in MiXCR, one entry per CDR3 protein. This sample has about 30,000 distinct CDR3 sequences; under 55% occur once, and the top ten carry roughly 5.7%. The germline CDR1 and CDR2 sequences are MNHEY and SVGEGT. CDR3 length: 17 residues. J lost 7 bases, V lost 5 bases, and 17 bases had no gene match.

Material: PBMCs, obtained after low-dose radiotherapy plus immunotherapy. This chain links TRBV6-2 or TRBV6-3 with TRBJ2-1; TRBD2 agrees at 7 bases. The sequence was collected from a male donor with gallbladder cancer. The chain's CDR3 is CASSEALPGRGGNEQFF. The CDR3 nucleotides are TGTGCCAGCAGTGAAGCGCTTCCGGGGCGCGGGGGAAATGAGCAGTTCTTC.